This T cell receptor beta chain was obtained from a study of T cell responses to AZD1222 COVID-19 vaccine. Findings and caveats of the study: Unmutated variant regions are reportedly targeted by nearly half of spike-specific TCRs. Spike-specific TCR breadth and depth rose after two AZD1222 doses.

Turning to this clone: Antigen specificity is unknown.

CDR3 length: 15 amino acids. Germline V gene lookup returns CDR1 SEHNR and CDR2 FQNEAQ (reference sequence). Trimming stripped 1 base from V and 4 bases from J, with 13 bases between. Profiling relied on immunoSEQ multiplex PCR, and the TCRdb table lists in-frame clones only, not all of them. The sample lists 100,000 or so clones, approximately 89% occurring once. The V call is TRBV7-9, the J call TRBJ1-1; D possibly corresponds to TRBD1 (6 bases). The starting material was peripheral blood, obtained 28 days after the second AZD1222 dose. This TCR came from an adult who received the AZD1222 COVID-19 vaccine. CDR3 protein: CASSLVRGGGTEAFF. The CDR3 DNA sequence: TGTGCCAGCAGCTTAGTACGGGGAGGGGGCACTGAAGCTTTCTTT.